What follows are 31 T cell receptor beta chains derived from one specimen sequenced in a study of blood T cell repertoires in COVID-19 (dated by TCRdb to the early 2020s). The protocol used for the library was the immunoSEQ multiplex PCR assay. Not all clones reach the TCRdb copy of this immuneACCESS table, which keeps in-frame sequences only. Checked studies attribute under half of the gap to unresolved V genes and leave the rest unexplained. In this sample the table shows about 160,000 clones, around 83% of which occur a single time. Approximately 1% of the sample is in the top ten clones. Sequencing was done on a sample of peripheral blood. The receptors come from a man aged 35 to 55 with acute or convalescent COVID-19.

The V and J genes are TRBV9 and TRBJ2-5, with 7 nucleotides matching TRBD1. The J segment lost 1 base and the V segment lost 0 bases, leaving 3 bases of the junction unmatched. Germline V gene sequence: CDR1 SGDLS, CDR2 YYNGEE. This CDR3 has 15 residues. CDR3 sequence: CASSVGQGFQETQYF. The CDR3 bases are TGTGCCAGCAGCGTAGGACAGGGCTTCCAAGAGACCCAGTACTTC. Full variable domain (outside the CDR3, taken from reference TRBV9 and TRBJ2-5): DSGVTQTPKHLITATGQRVTLRCSPRSGDLSVYWYQQSLDQGLQFLIQYYNGEERAKGNILERFSAQQFPDLHSELNLSSLELGDSALYFCASSVGQGFQETQYFGPGTRLLVL.

The rearrangement links TRBV5-6 to TRBJ2-5; 8 bases match TRBD2. The CDR3 extends over 16 amino acids. J lost 1 base, V lost 0 bases, and 5 bases had no gene match. CDR1 is SGHDT, CDR2 YYEEEE, per germline. CDR3 DNA: TGTGCCAGCAGCTTGGTAAGCGGGGGCCGCCAAGAGACCCAGTACTTC. The encoded protein is CASSLVSGGRQETQYF.

The table lists this clone with a count of one. The rearrangement uses TRBV7-2 and TRBJ2-7; 8 nucleotides align to TRBD1. CDR3 length equals 15 residues. After removal of 4 bases from V and 4 bases from J, the junction contained 9 bases not matched to a gene. Per the germline V gene, CDR1 is SGHTA and CDR2 is FQGNSA. As DNA, the CDR3 is TGTGCCAGCAGCTCACCGGGACAGGCGTCTTACGAGCAGTACTTC. Translating it yields CASSSPGQASYEQYF.

V is TRBV4-1 and J is TRBJ1-5; D possibly corresponds to TRBD1 (5 bases). In germline, CDR1 is MGHRA, CDR2 YSYEKL. This CDR3 comprises 16 residues. Trimming cost V 0 bases and J 0 bases, with 9 bases left between them. The chain's CDR3 is CASSQEGGTSNQPQHF. In DNA, the CDR3 is TGCGCCAGCAGCCAAGAGGGGGGGACTAGCAATCAGCCCCAGCATTTT.

This chain links TRBV13 with TRBJ2-7; tentatively, D is TRBD2 (6 bases). The V and J ends lost 4 bases and 1 base respectively, with 20 bases between them. This CDR3 contains 17 residues. Germline values: CDR1 PRHDT, CDR2 FYEKMQ (reference sequence). The CDR3 region has the DNA TGTGCCAGCAGCTCCACGGAGACCCCGGGGGATTCCTACGAGCAGTACTTC. Translation gives CASSSTETPGDSYEQYF.

The chain employs TRBV7-2 and TRBJ1-2; D is undetermined. Per the germline V gene, CDR1 is SGHTA and CDR2 is FQGNSA. With 5 bases removed from V and 4 bases from J, the gap between germline ends came to 14 bases. The CDR3 loop spans 14 amino acids. The CDR3 DNA reads TGTGCCAGCAGCCCCTATCGGGTCTCCTATGGCTACACCTTC. Its translation: CASSPYRVSYGYTF.

The V and J genes are TRBV28 and TRBJ1-2; 10 nucleotides line up with TRBD1. Germline V lookup: CDR1 MDHEN, CDR2 SYDVKM. The J segment lost 8 bases and the V segment lost 3 bases, leaving 9 bases of the junction unmatched. The CDR3 sequence is 15 residues long. Here the CDR3 reads CASSFTGTGEEGYTF. DNA for the CDR3: TGTGCCAGCAGTTTCACCGGGACAGGGGAGGAAGGCTACACCTTC.

Only a few counts were recorded for this clone. The chain combines TRBV19 with TRBJ2-1; D not resolved. Trimming left V 5 bases short and J 8 bases short, with 4 bases between. The CDR3 runs to 10 residues. Germline V CDR1 and CDR2: LNHDA, SQIVND (reference sequence). The CDR3 spells CASSGHEQFF. CDR3 sequence (DNA): TGTGCCAGTAGTGGCCATGAGCAGTTCTTC.

The rearrangement uses TRBV18 and TRBJ1-2, with D possibly being TRBD1 (5 bases). The CDR3 covers 15 residues. Germline V gene sequence: CDR1 KGHSH, CDR2 LQKENI. V was trimmed by 1 base and J by 7 bases, leaving 16 bases between them. This CDR3 is CASSPLRGSDIGYTF. The DNA of the CDR3 is TGTGCCAGCTCACCACTCCGGGGGAGCGATATTGGCTACACCTTC.

This chain connects TRBV14 to TRBJ2-4; the match to TRBD1 covers 7 bases. The CDR3 totals 15 residues. The germline V gene encodes CDR1 SGHDN and CDR2 FVKESK. J was trimmed by 10 bases and V by 4 bases; bases with no gene match: 13. CDR3 nucleotides: TGTGCCAGCAGCCCCGACAGGGCCCCCCTTGGAATTCAGTACTTC. Residues: CASSPDRAPLGIQYF.

The chain joins TRBV24-1 to TRBJ2-5; possibly TRBD1 for D (6 bases). The ends were cut back, 4 bases at V and 2 bases at J, with 16 bases in the middle. Germline loops: CDR1 KGHDR, CDR2 SFDVKD. CDR3 size: 16 residues. The CDR3 here is CATSDRDNPNQETQYF. The CDR3 DNA reads TGTGCCACCAGTGACCGGGACAACCCAAATCAAGAGACCCAGTACTTC.

The chain joins TRBV5-1 to TRBJ2-7, with D perhaps matching TRBD2 (6 bases). Trimming pared 5 bases from V and 1 base from J, leaving 16 bases between. CDR3 size: 15 residues. Germline lookup yields CDR1 SGHRS and CDR2 YFSETQ. The CDR3 reads CASRLLGEASYEQYF. CDR3 nucleotide sequence: TGCGCCAGCAGGCTCCTCGGGGAGGCATCCTACGAGCAGTACTTC.

This clone was seen only a few times. The chain is built from TRBV4-3 and TRBJ2-7; 9 nucleotides match TRBD1. J was trimmed by 9 bases and V by 4 bases; bases with no gene match: 7. The length of the CDR3 is 13 residues. Germline V gene data show CDR1 as LGHNA and CDR2 as YSLEER. Here the CDR3 DNA reads TGCGCCAGCAGCCTTTCCCTGACAGGGGGGCAGTACTTC. Encoded protein: CASSLSLTGGQYF.

The CDR3 protein is CASSLGGSTISYGYTF. DNA of the CDR3: TGTGCCAGCAGCTTAGGAGGATCCACCATCAGCTATGGCTACACCTTC. This chain links TRBV7-9 with TRBJ1-2; D uncertain. CDR1 is SEHNR and CDR2 is FQNEAQ in the germline V gene (reference sequence). The CDR3 sequence is 16 residues long. Trimming pared 1 base from V and 4 bases from J, leaving 16 bases between.

The gene calls are TRBV5-8 and TRBJ2-5; weak D call: TRBD1 (5 bases). CDR1 is SGHTS and CDR2 is YDEGEE in the germline V gene. The CDR3 is 14 residues long. Trimming took 7 bases from V and 3 from J, leaving 16 bases between them. CDR3 in amino acids: CASSERGGEETQYF. CDR3 DNA sequence: TGTGCCAGCTCCGAAAGGGGCGGAGAAGAGACCCAGTACTTC.

The chain employs TRBV12-3 or TRBV12-4 and TRBJ2-7; D is possibly TRBD1 (5 bases). Deletions cut 2 bases from V and 6 bases from J, with 8 bases between. The CDR3 consists of 12 residues. The CDR3 DNA is TGTGCCAGCAGTTTACAGGGTGCCGAGCAGTACTTC. Translating it yields CASSLQGAEQYF.

The chain has TRBV4-1 and TRBJ2-1; no clear D gene. V lost 0 bases and J 4 bases, leaving 10 bases between the germline ends. Germline V CDR1 and CDR2: MGHRA, YSYEKL. The CDR3 sequence is 15 residues long. The DNA for the CDR3 is TGCGCCAGCAGCCAAGATTTTGGCCCATACAATGAGCAGTTCTTC. It yields the protein CASSQDFGPYNEQFF.

This clone was found once. The J gene is TRBJ1-6, the V gene TRBV7-2, with D hard to call. CDR3 length: 14 residues. Germline V gene lookup returns CDR1 SGHTA and CDR2 FQGNSA. Trimming cost V 7 bases and J 11 bases, with 18 bases left between them. The CDR3 DNA is TGTGCCAGCACCCAAGGCGGGATCGAGGCACCCCTCCACTTT. The encoded protein is CASTQGGIEAPLHF.

The chain is built from TRBV12-3 or TRBV12-4 and TRBJ1-2; D is uncertain. The CDR3 loop spans 13 amino acids. V was trimmed by 5 bases and J by 1 base, leaving 8 bases between them. The CDR3 protein is CASSALSNYGYTF. In DNA, the CDR3 is TGTGCCAGCAGTGCCCTCAGTAACTATGGCTACACCTTC.

The gene calls are TRBV27 and TRBJ2-1; D is perhaps TRBD2 (5 bases). V shed 7 bases and J shed 0 bases, with 10 bases lying between them. The CDR3 runs 14 residues. The V gene's germline CDR1 is MNHEY and CDR2 SMNVEV (reference sequence). In DNA, the CDR3 is TGTGCCAGCAAACCGGGGAGCTCCTACAATGAGCAGTTCTTC. Translation gives CASKPGSSYNEQFF.

The J gene is TRBJ1-5, the V gene TRBV5-1, with 12 positions matching TRBD1. Germline V gene sequence: CDR1 SGHRS, CDR2 YFSETQ. The CDR3 is 16 amino acids. V lost 4 bases, J lost 4 bases, and 6 bases stayed unmatched. CDR3 in DNA: TGCGCCAGCAGCGCGTGGGACAGGGGGCGAAATCAGCCCCAGCATTTT. It yields the protein CASSAWDRGRNQPQHF.

This chain joins TRBV19 and TRBJ2-1; D gene ambiguous. The CDR3 totals 11 residues. V lost 8 bases, J lost 12 bases, and 14 bases lay in between. CDR1 is LNHDA, CDR2 SQIVND, per germline (reference sequence). This CDR3 reads CASGEQTRQFF. CDR3 in DNA: TGTGCCAGTGGAGAGCAGACGAGGCAGTTCTTC.

This sequence joins TRBV27 and TRBJ2-7; a possible D gene is TRBD1 (6 bases). Trimming stripped 5 bases from V and 2 bases from J, with 16 bases between. The CDR3 runs 15 residues. Germline V gene sequence: CDR1 MNHEY, CDR2 SMNVEV (reference sequence). The chain's CDR3 is CASSPRQALTYEQYF. CDR3 DNA: TGTGCCAGCAGTCCCCGACAGGCCCTTACCTACGAGCAGTACTTC.

This chain uses TRBV6-2 or TRBV6-3 with TRBJ1-2; the D gene is possibly TRBD1 (5 bases). This CDR3 is 14 amino acids long. Germline loops: CDR1 MNHEY, CDR2 SVGEGT. Trimming took 4 bases from V and 4 from J, leaving 13 bases between them. The CDR3 nucleotides read TGTGCCAGCAGTTTCCTCGGGGGGTCCTATGGCTACACCTTC. This encodes CASSFLGGSYGYTF.

The table lists this clone with a count of one. The rearrangement uses TRBV13 and TRBJ2-7, with 7 bases lining up with TRBD1. V trimming: 3 bases; J trimming: 0 bases; junction bases outside the gene matches: 5. The CDR3 contains 15 residues. Germline-derived CDR1 and CDR2 are PRHDT and FYEKMQ (reference sequence). CDR3 nucleotides: TGTGCCAGCAGCTTGACAGGGACCGTCTCCTACGAGCAGTACTTC. This gives the protein CASSLTGTVSYEQYF.

The rearrangement joins TRBV30 to TRBJ2-7; TRBD1 might be the D (6 bases). The CDR3 contains 14 residues. V was pared by 7 bases and J by 5 bases, with 21 bases between. Germline V gene data show CDR1 as GTSNPN and CDR2 as SVGIG (reference sequence). CDR3 DNA: TGTGCCTCCCAGGAAGGGGCAGGGGCAAACGAGCAGTACTTC. This codes for CASQEGAGANEQYF. Based on the CDR3 plus reference TRBV30 and TRBJ2-7, the full variable domain is SQTIHQWPATLVQPVGSPLSLECTVEGTSNPNLYWYRQAAGRGLQLLFYSVGIGQISSEVPQNLSASRPQDRQFILSSKKLLLSDSGFYLCASQEGAGANEQYFGPGTRLTVT.

V and J are TRBV7-3 and TRBJ2-1; D ambiguous. The V gene's germline CDR1 is SGHTA and CDR2 FQGTGA. The CDR3 totals 15 residues. V dropped 5 bases and J dropped 2 bases, with 13 bases sitting between them. Here the CDR3 reads CASSPTRSAYNEQFF. The CDR3 DNA follows: TGTGCCAGCAGCCCGACGAGGTCGGCCTACAATGAGCAGTTCTTC.

V usage is TRBV5-6 and J usage is TRBJ1-2, with 8 bases lining up with TRBD1. With 4 bases clipped from V and 4 bases from J, the junction kept 3 bases outside the gene matches. Looked up from germline, CDR1 is SGHDT and CDR2 is YYEEEE. This CDR3 contains 13 residues. CDR3 nucleotides: TGTGCCAGCAGCGACAGGGGCAGCTATGGCTACACCTTC. The encoded protein is CASSDRGSYGYTF.

V is TRBV28 and J is TRBJ2-1; possibly TRBD1 for D (6 bases). Between the trimmed V and J ends, which lost 5 bases and 4 bases, there was a span of 18 bases. Germline assignment: CDR1 MDHEN and CDR2 SYDVKM. This CDR3 is built from 16 residues. The CDR3 region is CASSPTQGQGYNEQFF. The CDR3 coding sequence is TGTGCCAGCAGTCCTACCCAGGGGCAGGGATACAATGAGCAGTTCTTC.

The chain carries TRBV5-4 and TRBJ1-6; D might be TRBD1 (5 bases). V lost 4 bases and J 11 bases, leaving 13 bases between the germline ends. This CDR3 region has 13 residues. Germline assignment: CDR1 SGHNT and CDR2 YYREEE (reference sequence). The CDR3 nucleotides read TGTGCCAGCAGCCCGACCGGGGGGGCACCCCTCCACTTT. Protein sequence: CASSPTGGAPLHF.

The CDR3 loop is CASSHRGVEETQYF. The DNA of the CDR3 is TGTGCCAGCTCACACCGGGGGGTTGAAGAGACCCAGTACTTC. V gene TRBV18 combines with J gene TRBJ2-5, with 7 positions matching TRBD2. The CDR3 length is 14 residues. The germline V gene has CDR1 KGHSH and CDR2 LQKENI. Losses at the gene ends were 4 bases for V and 3 bases for J; bases not matched to a gene: 5.